This TCR beta chain came from a study of blood T cell repertoires in COVID-19 (TCRdb year 2020). Regarding the research as a whole: The collaborator samples originated in the United States, Italy and Spain and spanned the acute and convalescent phases of COVID-19. The prospective study material was composed of cDNA or gDNA derived from T cells, B-cell-depleted T cells, or PBMCs. Deeply sampled blood TCRbeta repertoires from subjects exposed to, actively infected with, or recovered from COVID-19 were included in the dataset. A freely available public database, intended as a resource for researchers studying the immune response to SARS-CoV-2, is where the repertoires were released. Samples were obtained from the ongoing ImmuneRACE study (first 160 participants) and from over 1,000 subjects provided by 6 global collaborators. Nearly every sample came with metadata listing a de-identified subject ID, COVID-19 status, age in years and sex. Where HLA class I and class II types were available, the types were taken from metadata supplied by the sample provider, not from assay-based typing. The investigation overall reported the following: The amount of clinical and demographic metadata varied by source and participant and was provided uncurated.

TCRbeta CDR3 regions were amplified from genomic DNA by means of the immunoSEQ Assay, a bias-controlled multiplex PCR. As for the authors' bioinformatics: The number of nucleated cells in each sample was estimated from the amplification of reference gene primers within the assay. To quantify the absolute abundance of each unique TCRbeta CDR3 rearrangement, sequence reads were collapsed and filtered. For each sample, productive Simpson clonality was calculated by taking the square root of Simpson's diversity index across productive rearrangements. In TCRdb, the immuneACCESS table is reduced to in-frame sequences with V and J assigned. These tables do not hold every clone; where another copy was compared, an unresolved V gene accounts for under half, and the others remain unexplained. D and trimming were read from the DNA, whereas the V and J calls and clone size are those reported in that table. In all, the sample holds about 24,000 clones, and 75% to 90% of those were seen once. The top ten clonotypes cover approximately 19% of the sample.

Collaborating institutions collected whole blood in K2EDTA tubes following their own protocols. For TCRbeta analysis, collaborators shipped samples as frozen whole blood, isolated PBMCs, or DNA extracted from either of those sample types. The germline V gene encodes CDR1 LNHDA and CDR2 SQIVND (reference sequence). V loses 6 bases at its end and J loses 4 bases; junction bases beyond the gene matches: 10. The CDR3 runs 16 amino acids, cysteine and phenylalanine included. The retained sequence is limited to the CDR3, 48 bases, with the frame set at the first base. As to this clone: Its antigen has not been determined. It has no much larger one-base neighbor in the sample; base qualities were not kept.

The source is a human donor in a cohort sampled during active COVID-19. The chain is encoded by TRBV19 joined to TRBJ2-3, and TRBD2 matches 10 of the central bases. Sequencing input: peripheral blood. The DNA sequence follows: TGTGCCAGTAGGCCCGGGTTAGCGGGAGGTTCAGATACGCAGTATTTT. It encodes CASRPGLAGGSDTQYF.